This T cell receptor beta chain was documented in a study of blood T cells in healthy people across ages (dated by TCRdb to between 2015 and 2017). Some background on the complete study: Template switching captured roughly one uniquely barcoded TCR beta cDNA molecule per two T cells in model experiments. Four age groups were formed from the donors: young (average about 15 years), middle-aged (approximately 40), aged (roughly 58) and long-lived (82). The study analyzed two additional independent replicas of 1 million unique cDNA reads from the same blood draw for two donors, one aged 18 to 29 and one aged 80 or older. To avoid experimental bias, donors of different ages were spread randomly across the sequencing lanes. Using deep sequencing normalized with unique cDNA molecular identifiers, the study measured how TCR beta repertoire diversity changes with age. Results the study describes overall, beyond this receptor: Because donor CMV infection status was unknown, age-related changes in expanded clonotypes were potentially confounded. The long-lived group showed more naive CD4+ T cells, fewer expanded clones and increased TCR diversity than the aged group, suggesting age selection. There was a strong correlation between observed TCR beta diversity and the percentage of naive T cells measured by flow cytometry. Estimates of total diversity from one million sequenced T cells were regarded as lower bounds and underestimates. Since profiling was done on bulk unsorted PBMCs, naive and antigen-experienced compartments could not be conclusively compared. As age increased, observed TCR beta diversity per million T cells dropped in a roughly linear way, and a significant reduction was already evident by age 40.

The CDR3 goes from the cysteine to the phenylalanine over 14 residues. Just CDR3 DNA is preserved here, 42 bases in frame from base 1. From a lookup of the germline V gene, CDR1 and CDR2 are SGHDN and FVKESK. A distance of 11 bases separates the germline ends of V and J, which lose 5 bases and 1 base respectively. Donors were a few dozen systemically healthy Caucasian individuals from Russia aged 6 to 90 years. Roughly 9.5 milliliters of peripheral blood were drawn from each donor into EDTA-treated Vacutainer tubes. PBMCs were isolated by Ficoll-Paque density-gradient centrifugation, with at least 6 million obtained per sample. Trizol reagent was used to extract total RNA from the PBMCs, yielding at least 6 micrograms per sample. For every donor, an aliquot of PBMCs went through flow cytometry to measure the percentages of naive CD45RAhigh/CD27high T cells. Libraries were constructed by 5' RACE. These reads were obtained on an Illumina HiSeq 2500. A second PCR of roughly 6 to 12 cycles was performed with a sample-barcoded 5' primer and a J-beta primer mix. Each TCR beta cDNA molecule received a unique molecular identifier from a template-switch 5' adaptor carrying 12 random nucleotides. Each sample yielded at least 3 million CDR3-containing paired-end reads. All of the RNA was converted into first-strand cDNA using the Mint cDNA synthesis kit, with a TRBC-specific oligonucleotide serving as the primer. After uracil-DNA glycosylase treatment, a first 18-cycle PCR used universal primers M1SS and BC2_uni_R on all cDNA. In the original analysis: For normalization, 1 million high-quality reads, each with a distinct molecular identifier, were randomly selected from each sample. Reads sharing molecular identifiers were discarded rather than binned into consensus sequences. CDR3 identification, clonotype clustering and error correction used MiTCR with a Q25 quality threshold and the strictest error-elimination algorithm. A nonparametric unseen species model with Euler transformation was used to estimate a lower bound on total TCR beta diversity. Using fastp trimming at Q25 and MiXCR clonotype assembly, TCRdb reanalyzed the public sequencing data and kept in-frame beta chains. Each record represents a unique CDR3 protein, reported with the most common genes and DNA among its rows. The V and J calls and clone size come from TCRdb's table, not from the authors' own analysis. The sample contains about 650,000 distinct CDR3 sequences, 32% of them found a single time. 15% of the sample is held by the ten biggest clonotypes.

This clonotype was seen repeatedly, ten times or more. It has no known antigen specificity. Base qualities are missing; no much larger clone stands one base away. The sequence is built from TRBV14 and TRBJ1-1, with the D gene too uncertain to name. This sequence originates from a woman aged 80 or older in good health. Donor details come from another sample of the same person, matched by shared clones. Material for sequencing was blood. The nucleotide sequence is TGTGCCAGCAGCTTCGGACTAACGAACACTGAAGCTTTCTTT. This translates into CASSFGLTNTEAFF. The entire variable domain, with the stretches around the CDR3 drawn from the reference TRBV14 and TRBJ1-1 proteins, is EAGVTQFPSHSVIEKGQTVTLRCDPISGHDNLYWYRRVMGKEIKFLLHFVKESKQDESGMPNNRFLAERTGGTYSTLKVQPAELEDSGVYFCASSFGLTNTEAFFGQGTRLTVV.